Listed below are T cell receptor beta chains from one sample, sequenced in a study of CD8 T cells in ankylosing spondylitis. TCRdb reprocessed the 5' RACE reads via MiXCR and lists one record per CDR3 protein. The sample includes 200,000 or so distinct CDR3 sequences, over 15% of them seen just once. The sample consisted of blood, either unsorted or a sorted T cell fraction (not recorded which). The receptors stem from a male donor under 30 with ankylosing spondylitis or in good health (not recorded which). Each CDR3 is given with its conserved first and last residue. The D gene is left open where the match is weak. Clone size is stated in some rows and not others, as once, few, many or a class when expanded.

d_gene: .
v_gene: TRBV27
abundance: many
j_gene: TRBJ1-2
CDR3aa: CASRADSYGYTF
CDR3nt: TGTGCCAGCAGGGCGGACAGCTATGGCTACACCTTC

d_gene: TRBD1
v_gene: TRBV27
abundance: .
j_gene: TRBJ1-5
CDR3aa: CASARQGSNQPQHF
CDR3nt: TGTGCCAGTGCTAGACAGGGCAGCAATCAGCCCCAGCATTTT

d_gene: .
v_gene: TRBV23-1
abundance: .
j_gene: TRBJ2-5
CDR3aa: CASSPFLRADQETQYF
CDR3nt: TGCGCCAGCAGTCCCTTTTTGAGGGCAGACCAAGAGACCCAGTACTTC

d_gene: .
v_gene: TRBV6-9
abundance: .
j_gene: TRBJ2-5
CDR3aa: CASTTWCSGDQETQYF
CDR3nt: TGTGCCAGCACGACCTGGTGCTCGGGAGACCAAGAGACCCAGTACTTC

d_gene: .
v_gene: TRBV7-9
abundance: many
j_gene: TRBJ2-5
CDR3aa: CALGGDQETQYF
CDR3nt: TGTGCTCTCGGCGGGGATCAAGAGACCCAGTACTTC

d_gene: .
v_gene: TRBV5-1
abundance: .
j_gene: TRBJ2-1
CDR3aa: CASSTSGTSSEQFF
CDR3nt: TGCGCCAGCAGCACCTCCGGGACCTCCAGTGAGCAGTTCTTC

d_gene: .
v_gene: TRBV20-1
abundance: many
j_gene: TRBJ1-2
CDR3aa: CSAREGHINRGGYTF
CDR3nt: TGCAGTGCTAGAGAGGGGCACATCAACCGGGGTGGCTACACCTTC

d_gene: TRBD2
v_gene: TRBV27
abundance: many
j_gene: TRBJ2-5
CDR3aa: CASSSLLAGVLTQYF
CDR3nt: TGTGCCAGCAGTTCCCTTCTAGCGGGAGTTTTGACCCAGTACTTC

d_gene: .
v_gene: TRBV20-1
abundance: many
j_gene: TRBJ2-3
CDR3aa: CSARGRDISTDTQYF
CDR3nt: TGCAGTGCTAGGGGGAGGGACATCAGCACAGATACGCAGTATTTT

d_gene: TRBD1
v_gene: TRBV5-1
abundance: many
j_gene: TRBJ2-5
CDR3aa: CASSVGQGKGTQYF
CDR3nt: TGCGCCAGCAGCGTGGGACAGGGGAAGGGGACCCAGTACTTC

d_gene: TRBD2
v_gene: TRBV12-3/TRBV12-4
abundance: many
j_gene: TRBJ2-1
CDR3aa: CASSSGGSYNEQFF
CDR3nt: TGTGCCAGCAGCAGCGGGGGCTCCTACAATGAGCAGTTCTTC

d_gene: TRBD2
v_gene: TRBV12-3/TRBV12-4
abundance: many
j_gene: TRBJ2-6
CDR3aa: CASSPWGGRVSGANVLTF
CDR3nt: TGTGCCAGCAGTCCTTGGGGGGGTCGGGTCTCTGGGGCCAACGTCCTGACTTTC

d_gene: .
v_gene: TRBV11-2
abundance: few
j_gene: TRBJ2-1
CDR3aa: CASSLGARGLPYNEQFF
CDR3nt: TGTGCCAGCAGCTTAGGGGCCCGGGGGTTGCCCTACAATGAGCAGTTCTTC

d_gene: .
v_gene: TRBV29-1
abundance: .
j_gene: TRBJ2-3
CDR3aa: CSVELAGKGDTQYF
CDR3nt: TGCAGCGTTGAATTGGCAGGGAAGGGAGATACGCAGTATTTT

d_gene: TRBD2
v_gene: TRBV10-3
abundance: many
j_gene: TRBJ2-7
CDR3aa: CAISESTGGTSGMSVYEQYF
CDR3nt: TGTGCCATCAGTGAGTCGACGGGAGGGACTAGCGGGATGTCTGTCTACGAGCAGTACTTC

d_gene: .
v_gene: TRBV29-1
abundance: once
j_gene: TRBJ2-1
CDR3aa: CSAGVTYNEQSF
CDR3nt: TGCAGCGCCGGAGTTACCTACAATGAGCAGTCCTTC

d_gene: .
v_gene: TRBV15
abundance: many
j_gene: TRBJ2-1
CDR3aa: CATSAAGEQFF
CDR3nt: TGTGCCACCAGCGCGGCGGGGGAGCAGTTCTTC

d_gene: TRBD2
v_gene: TRBV7-8
abundance: many
j_gene: TRBJ2-1
CDR3aa: CASSPSLFGTSVNEQFF
CDR3nt: TGTGCCAGCAGCCCGTCGCTGTTCGGGACTAGCGTCAATGAGCAGTTCTTC

d_gene: TRBD1
v_gene: TRBV6-5
abundance: many
j_gene: TRBJ2-7
CDR3aa: CASSYSSTGANEQYF
CDR3nt: TGTGCCAGCAGTTACTCCTCGACAGGGGCCAACGAGCAGTACTTC

d_gene: TRBD1
v_gene: TRBV6-5
abundance: .
j_gene: TRBJ1-1
CDR3aa: CASSYSRTGGTEAFF
CDR3nt: TGTGCCAGCAGTTACTCCCGGACAGGCGGGACTGAAGCTTTCTTT

d_gene: .
v_gene: TRBV20-1
abundance: many
j_gene: TRBJ2-3
CDR3aa: CSARVGGTDTQYF
CDR3nt: TGCAGTGCTAGAGTGGGGGGCACAGATACGCAGTATTTT

d_gene: .
v_gene: TRBV4-1
abundance: .
j_gene: TRBJ1-1
CDR3aa: CASSSTKTGLNTEAFF
CDR3nt: TGCGCCAGCAGCTCTACTAAGACGGGACTGAACACTGAAGCTTTCTTT

d_gene: .
v_gene: TRBV10-3
abundance: many
j_gene: TRBJ2-2
CDR3aa: CAIRDPGHTKANTGELFF
CDR3nt: TGTGCCATCAGAGACCCGGGACACACAAAAGCGAACACCGGGGAGCTGTTTTTT

d_gene: TRBD2
v_gene: TRBV6-1
abundance: many
j_gene: TRBJ2-7
CDR3aa: CASSEEATSGAYEQYF
CDR3nt: TGTGCCAGCAGTGAAGAGGCGACTAGCGGAGCCTACGAGCAGTACTTC

d_gene: .
v_gene: TRBV27
abundance: many
j_gene: TRBJ2-1
CDR3aa: CASSLLAGNEQFF
CDR3nt: TGTGCCAGCAGTTTATTAGCAGGCAATGAGCAGTTCTTC

d_gene: TRBD2
v_gene: TRBV5-1
abundance: .
j_gene: TRBJ2-7
CDR3aa: CASSPWTSGKKVAYEQYF
CDR3nt: TGCGCCAGCAGCCCATGGACTAGCGGGAAGAAGGTCGCCTACGAGCAGTACTTC

d_gene: .
v_gene: TRBV6-5
abundance: few
j_gene: TRBJ2-1
CDR3aa: CASSYSSGFNEQFF
CDR3nt: TGTGCCAGCAGTTACTCGAGTGGGTTTAATGAGCAGTTCTTC

d_gene: .
v_gene: TRBV30
abundance: .
j_gene: TRBJ2-1
CDR3aa: CAWSGVLTEQFF
CDR3nt: TGTGCCTGGAGCGGCGTATTGACTGAGCAGTTCTTC

d_gene: TRBD1
v_gene: TRBV24-1
abundance: many
j_gene: TRBJ2-2
CDR3aa: CATSDITGTGGPLDGTGELFF
CDR3nt: TGTGCCACCAGTGATATAACCGGGACAGGGGGCCCATTGGACGGCACCGGGGAGCTGTTTTTT

d_gene: .
v_gene: TRBV18
abundance: .
j_gene: TRBJ1-1
CDR3aa: CASSPPLTAGGFEAFF
CDR3nt: TGTGCCAGCTCACCCCCTCTGACCGCGGGTGGATTTGAAGCTTTCTTT

d_gene: .
v_gene: TRBV15
abundance: .
j_gene: TRBJ2-3
CDR3aa: CATSPPRGDTQYF
CDR3nt: TGTGCCACCAGCCCCCCCCGCGGAGATACGCAGTATTTT

d_gene: TRBD2
v_gene: TRBV28
abundance: many
j_gene: TRBJ2-7
CDR3aa: CASSLSPGLSYEQYF
CDR3nt: TGTGCCAGCAGTTTATCCCCGGGACTAAGCTACGAGCAGTACTTC

d_gene: TRBD2
v_gene: TRBV7-2
abundance: many
j_gene: TRBJ2-3
CDR3aa: CASSRLASHIDTQYF
CDR3nt: TGTGCCAGCAGCCGACTAGCGAGTCACATTGATACGCAGTATTTT

d_gene: TRBD1
v_gene: TRBV5-6
abundance: many
j_gene: TRBJ1-2
CDR3aa: CASSLYRGHGYTF
CDR3nt: TGTGCCAGCAGCTTGTACAGGGGGCATGGCTACACCTTC

d_gene: TRBD1
v_gene: TRBV20-1
abundance: few
j_gene: TRBJ1-2
CDR3aa: CSASVTGIYGYTF
CDR3nt: TGCAGTGCTAGTGTGACAGGGATCTATGGCTACACCTTC

d_gene: .
v_gene: TRBV5-1
abundance: many
j_gene: TRBJ1-2
CDR3aa: CASSLADSYGYTF
CDR3nt: TGCGCCAGCAGCTTGGCGGACAGCTATGGCTACACCTTC

d_gene: .
v_gene: TRBV12-3/TRBV12-4
abundance: many
j_gene: TRBJ2-6
CDR3aa: CASRLTTGANVLTF
CDR3nt: TGTGCCAGCAGGCTAACAACGGGGGCCAACGTCCTGACTTTC

d_gene: .
v_gene: TRBV14
abundance: many
j_gene: TRBJ1-1
CDR3aa: CASSQETGNAEAFF
CDR3nt: TGTGCCAGCAGCCAGGAAACAGGGAACGCTGAAGCTTTCTTT

d_gene: TRBD2
v_gene: TRBV5-1
abundance: many
j_gene: TRBJ2-3
CDR3aa: CASSPNPKTSGRAGDTQYF
CDR3nt: TGCGCCAGCAGCCCGAACCCTAAGACTAGCGGGAGGGCCGGAGATACGCAGTATTTT

d_gene: .
v_gene: TRBV6-5
abundance: many
j_gene: TRBJ2-2
CDR3aa: CASSPEPGGGELFF
CDR3nt: TGTGCCAGCAGCCCTGAGCCTGGTGGCGGGGAGCTGTTTTTT

d_gene: TRBD1
v_gene: TRBV29-1
abundance: few
j_gene: TRBJ2-7
CDR3aa: CSVEGTGYGQHF
CDR3nt: TGCAGCGTTGAAGGGACAGGGTATGGGCAGCACTTC

d_gene: TRBD2
v_gene: TRBV20-1
abundance: many
j_gene: TRBJ2-2
CDR3aa: CSASPSGRATGELFF
CDR3nt: TGCAGTGCTTCTCCTAGCGGGAGGGCAACCGGGGAGCTGTTTTTT

d_gene: TRBD1
v_gene: TRBV29-1
abundance: .
j_gene: TRBJ2-7
CDR3aa: CSVAATGIGQASHEQYF
CDR3nt: TGCAGCGTTGCGGCCACGGGTATAGGACAGGCTTCTCACGAGCAGTACTTC

d_gene: .
v_gene: TRBV7-2
abundance: few
j_gene: TRBJ2-3
CDR3aa: CASSLGRAGLTDTQYF
CDR3nt: TGTGCCAGCAGCTTAGGAAGGGCGGGTCTCACAGATACGCAGTATTTT

d_gene: .
v_gene: TRBV12-3/TRBV12-4
abundance: .
j_gene: TRBJ2-7
CDR3aa: CASSHSTDTYEQYF
CDR3nt: TGTGCCAGCAGCCACTCGACGGATACCTACGAGCAGTACTTC

d_gene: TRBD2
v_gene: TRBV5-1
abundance: many
j_gene: TRBJ2-7
CDR3aa: CASSPWTSGSTYEQYF
CDR3nt: TGCGCCAGCAGCCCCTGGACTAGCGGGAGTACCTACGAGCAGTACTTC

d_gene: .
v_gene: TRBV29-1
abundance: many
j_gene: TRBJ1-1
CDR3aa: CSVARRSTEAFF
CDR3nt: TGCAGCGTTGCCCGAAGGAGCACTGAAGCTTTCTTT

d_gene: .
v_gene: TRBV6-1
abundance: many
j_gene: TRBJ2-7
CDR3aa: CASRTLGSYEQYF
CDR3nt: TGTGCCAGCAGGACCTTAGGGTCCTACGAGCAGTACTTC

d_gene: .
v_gene: TRBV6-5
abundance: many
j_gene: TRBJ2-5
CDR3aa: CASNTYGQYQETQYF
CDR3nt: TGTGCCAGCAATACCTATGGACAGTACCAAGAGACCCAGTACTTC

d_gene: .
v_gene: TRBV5-1
abundance: many
j_gene: TRBJ2-1
CDR3aa: CASRTSLGSSYNEQFF
CDR3nt: TGCGCCAGCAGGACGAGCCTGGGGAGCTCCTACAATGAGCAGTTCTTC

d_gene: TRBD2
v_gene: TRBV7-9
abundance: many
j_gene: TRBJ2-2
CDR3aa: CASSPRPGGGRDNTGELFF
CDR3nt: TGTGCCAGCAGCCCCCGACCGGGGGGGGGACGAGACAACACCGGGGAGCTGTTTTTT

d_gene: TRBD2
v_gene: TRBV29-1
abundance: once
j_gene: TRBJ2-1
CDR3aa: CSVEDLSGSHNEQFF
CDR3nt: TGCAGCGTTGAAGATTTAAGCGGGAGCCACAATGAGCAGTTCTTC

d_gene: .
v_gene: TRBV29-1
abundance: .
j_gene: TRBJ2-7
CDR3aa: CSVAVAQNEQYF
CDR3nt: TGCAGCGTTGCCGTGGCGCAGAACGAGCAGTACTTC

d_gene: TRBD1
v_gene: TRBV7-2
abundance: many
j_gene: TRBJ1-6
CDR3aa: CASSFTGTGLSPLHF
CDR3nt: TGTGCCAGCAGCTTCACCGGGACAGGGTTATCACCCCTCCACTTT

d_gene: .
v_gene: TRBV5-1
abundance: .
j_gene: TRBJ2-2
CDR3aa: CASSRNRVQTGELFF
CDR3nt: TGCGCCAGCAGCCGTAACAGGGTTCAAACCGGGGAGCTGTTTTTT

d_gene: .
v_gene: TRBV5-5
abundance: many
j_gene: TRBJ1-1
CDR3aa: CASSLIGGVNTEAFF
CDR3nt: TGTGCCAGCAGCTTAATTGGTGGTGTGAACACTGAAGCTTTCTTT

d_gene: TRBD2
v_gene: TRBV12-3/TRBV12-4
abundance: .
j_gene: TRBJ2-1
CDR3aa: CASSPPSSGRPHNEQFF
CDR3nt: TGTGCCAGCAGCCCCCCATCTAGCGGGCGGCCCCACAATGAGCAGTTCTTC

d_gene: .
v_gene: TRBV6-5
abundance: many
j_gene: TRBJ2-7
CDR3aa: CASSYSSLYEQYF
CDR3nt: TGTGCCAGCAGTTACTCGAGTCTTTACGAGCAGTACTTC

d_gene: .
v_gene: TRBV12-3/TRBV12-4
abundance: many
j_gene: TRBJ2-5
CDR3aa: CASSFSGPWETQYF
CDR3nt: TGTGCCAGCAGTTTCTCCGGGCCTTGGGAGACCCAGTACTTC